The rows below give T cell receptor beta chains drawn from one sample of a study of long-term antiretroviral therapy in people with HIV. The protocol was immunoSEQ multiplex PCR, while the TCRdb copy is restricted to in-frame clones and leaves out a portion. The sample records over 20,000 clones, approximately 89% being singletons. This specimen was unsorted PBMCs, taken around 2.7 years after starting antiretroviral therapy. The receptors were sampled from a woman in her forties or fifties with HIV. CDR3s include the opening cysteine and the closing phenylalanine or tryptophan. D genes are given only for firm matches. A clone size is listed for some rows: how often the clone was seen (once, few, many), or a class if it is expanded.

d_call: TRBD1; j_call: TRBJ2-1; cdr3_length: 15; clone_size: NA; v_call: TRBV5-1; cdr3_nt: TGCGCCAGCAGCTACTTGGGGACAGCCTACAATGAGCAGTTCTTC; cdr3_aa: CASSYLGTAYNEQFF
d_call: TRBD2; j_call: TRBJ2-3; cdr3_length: 16; clone_size: NA; v_call: TRBV28; cdr3_nt: TGTGCCAGCAGGAACGTAGCGGGAGGGCCGGGAGATACGCAGTATTTT; cdr3_aa: CASRNVAGGPGDTQYF
d_call: NA; j_call: TRBJ2-5; cdr3_length: 13; clone_size: NA; v_call: TRBV27; cdr3_nt: TGTGCCAGCAGATCCCGGGGGTCGGAGACCCAGTACTTC; cdr3_aa: CASRSRGSETQYF
d_call: NA; j_call: TRBJ2-3; cdr3_length: 13; clone_size: NA; v_call: TRBV6-1; cdr3_nt: TGTGCCAGCAGTGAAGCCCCAAGCCGTCGGCAGTATTTT; cdr3_aa: CASSEAPSRRQYF
d_call: TRBD2; j_call: TRBJ2-1; cdr3_length: 15; clone_size: once; v_call: TRBV23-1; cdr3_nt: TGCGCCACGCCCTCATGGACTAGCGGGAACAATGAGCAGTTCTTC; cdr3_aa: CATPSWTSGNNEQFF
d_call: TRBD2; j_call: TRBJ2-7; cdr3_length: 16; clone_size: NA; v_call: TRBV7-9; cdr3_nt: TGTGCCAGCAGCTTAGCTAGCGGGGTTCTTGGCTACGAGCAGTACTTC; cdr3_aa: CASSLASGVLGYEQYF
d_call: TRBD1; j_call: TRBJ1-1; cdr3_length: 14; clone_size: NA; v_call: TRBV7-8; cdr3_nt: TGTGCCAGCAGCTTAGGGACAGGGTTCACTGAAGCTTTCTTT; cdr3_aa: CASSLGTGFTEAFF
d_call: NA; j_call: TRBJ2-5; cdr3_length: 15; clone_size: once; v_call: TRBV10-3; cdr3_nt: TGTGCCATCAGTGGGGACATGCCCAACCCAGAGACCCAGTACTTC; cdr3_aa: CAISGDMPNPETQYF
d_call: NA; j_call: TRBJ1-1; cdr3_length: 14; clone_size: few; v_call: TRBV5-4; cdr3_nt: TGTGCCAGCAGAGCCCGTGGGGGGAACACTGAAGCTTTCTTT; cdr3_aa: CASRARGGNTEAFF
d_call: NA; j_call: TRBJ2-7; cdr3_length: 12; clone_size: NA; v_call: TRBV6-1; cdr3_nt: TGTGCCAGCAGTGGGGTATCCTACGAGCAGTACTTC; cdr3_aa: CASSGVSYEQYF
d_call: TRBD2; j_call: TRBJ2-1; cdr3_length: 16; clone_size: NA; v_call: TRBV7-8; cdr3_nt: TGTGCCAGCAGCTTAACCTGGACTAGCGGGAGTTATGAGCAGTTCTTC; cdr3_aa: CASSLTWTSGSYEQFF
d_call: NA; j_call: TRBJ2-1; cdr3_length: 15; clone_size: NA; v_call: TRBV29-1; cdr3_nt: TGCAGCGTTGAATTCAGGGCCAACTCCTACAATGAGCAGTTCTTC; cdr3_aa: CSVEFRANSYNEQFF
d_call: NA; j_call: TRBJ1-5; cdr3_length: 14; clone_size: NA; v_call: TRBV16; cdr3_nt: TGTGCCAGCAGCCAATCGAGTAGCAATCAGCCCCAGCATTTT; cdr3_aa: CASSQSSSNQPQHF
d_call: NA; j_call: TRBJ1-1; cdr3_length: 15; clone_size: NA; v_call: TRBV19; cdr3_nt: TGTGCCAGTAGAACAAATTGGGCAGGGGACACTGAAGCTTTCTTT; cdr3_aa: CASRTNWAGDTEAFF
d_call: NA; j_call: TRBJ1-1; cdr3_length: 13; clone_size: NA; v_call: TRBV19; cdr3_nt: TGTGCCAGTAGTCCCGGAGGGAGGCCCGGGGCTTTCTTT; cdr3_aa: CASSPGGRPGAFF
d_call: TRBD1; j_call: TRBJ2-3; cdr3_length: 15; clone_size: NA; v_call: TRBV29-1; cdr3_nt: TGCAGCGTTGAACTGGACAGGGGGATGAGAGATACGCAGTATTTT; cdr3_aa: CSVELDRGMRDTQYF
d_call: TRBD1; j_call: TRBJ1-3; cdr3_length: 15; clone_size: NA; v_call: TRBV28; cdr3_nt: TGTGCCAGCAGATCGACAGGGTTGGCTGGAAACACCATATATTTT; cdr3_aa: CASRSTGLAGNTIYF
d_call: TRBD1; j_call: TRBJ1-1; cdr3_length: 14; clone_size: NA; v_call: TRBV19; cdr3_nt: TGTGCCAGTAGTGGACGACAGGGGAACACTGAAGCTTTCTTT; cdr3_aa: CASSGRQGNTEAFF
d_call: TRBD1; j_call: TRBJ1-5; cdr3_length: 15; clone_size: NA; v_call: TRBV2; cdr3_nt: TGTGCCAGCAGTCCCGGGACAGGGTACAATCAGCCCCAGCATTTT; cdr3_aa: CASSPGTGYNQPQHF
d_call: NA; j_call: TRBJ2-2; cdr3_length: 13; clone_size: few; v_call: TRBV11-2; cdr3_nt: TGTGCCAGCAGTCCTGGGACGCCGGTAGGGCTGTTTTTT; cdr3_aa: CASSPGTPVGLFF
d_call: TRBD2; j_call: TRBJ2-1; cdr3_length: 14; clone_size: NA; v_call: TRBV29-1; cdr3_nt: TGCAGCGTTGAGGGTCGGGAGGGCTTCAATGAGCAGTTCTTC; cdr3_aa: CSVEGREGFNEQFF
d_call: NA; j_call: TRBJ2-5; cdr3_length: 14; clone_size: once; v_call: TRBV6-5; cdr3_nt: TGTGCCAGCACCGAAACAGCTTCCCAAGAGACCCAGTACTTC; cdr3_aa: CASTETASQETQYF
d_call: NA; j_call: TRBJ2-1; cdr3_length: 13; clone_size: NA; v_call: TRBV11-2; cdr3_nt: TGTGCCAGCAGCTTAGTCCCCAGCAATGAGCAGTTCTTC; cdr3_aa: CASSLVPSNEQFF
d_call: NA; j_call: TRBJ1-1; cdr3_length: 15; clone_size: NA; v_call: TRBV14; cdr3_nt: TGTGCCAGCAGCCCCCCAGGGGCTTTGAACACTGAAGCTTTCTTT; cdr3_aa: CASSPPGALNTEAFF
d_call: TRBD1; j_call: TRBJ1-4; cdr3_length: 16; clone_size: NA; v_call: TRBV28; cdr3_nt: TGTGCCAGCAGTTTCCCCGACAGGGGTAGGAATGAAAAACTGTTTTTT; cdr3_aa: CASSFPDRGRNEKLFF
d_call: NA; j_call: TRBJ2-3; cdr3_length: 15; clone_size: NA; v_call: TRBV10-3; cdr3_nt: TGTGCCATCAGTATAACAGGTCCTAGCACAGATACGCAGTATTTT; cdr3_aa: CAISITGPSTDTQYF
d_call: NA; j_call: TRBJ2-1; cdr3_length: 15; clone_size: once; v_call: TRBV2; cdr3_nt: TGTGCCAGCAAGATCGGGGAGGGGGCGCATAATGAGCAGTTCTTC; cdr3_aa: CASKIGEGAHNEQFF
d_call: TRBD2; j_call: TRBJ2-7; cdr3_length: 13; clone_size: few; v_call: TRBV11-2; cdr3_nt: TGTGCCAGCAGCTCCACGACTAGCAACGAGCAGTACTTC; cdr3_aa: CASSSTTSNEQYF
d_call: NA; j_call: TRBJ2-1; cdr3_length: 14; clone_size: NA; v_call: TRBV9; cdr3_nt: TGTGCCAGCAGCGTAGCTACGGGGGGCCATGAGCAGTTCTTC; cdr3_aa: CASSVATGGHEQFF
d_call: TRBD2; j_call: TRBJ2-5; cdr3_length: 12; clone_size: NA; v_call: TRBV7-9; cdr3_nt: TGTGCCCGGGGGACTAGCGAGGGGACCCAGTACTTC; cdr3_aa: CARGTSEGTQYF
d_call: NA; j_call: TRBJ2-1; cdr3_length: 17; clone_size: once; v_call: TRBV21-1; cdr3_nt: TGTGCCAGCAGCAAAGGACGGGAGGGGATCTCCTACAATGAGCAGTTCTTC; cdr3_aa: CASSKGREGISYNEQFF
d_call: NA; j_call: TRBJ2-1; cdr3_length: 13; clone_size: NA; v_call: TRBV9; cdr3_nt: TGTGCCAGCAGCGTAGATGGCGGTAATGAGCAGTTCTTC; cdr3_aa: CASSVDGGNEQFF
d_call: NA; j_call: TRBJ1-3; cdr3_length: 15; clone_size: few; v_call: TRBV6-1; cdr3_nt: TGTGCCAGCAATTGGGCAGGGAGCTCTGGAAACACCATATATTTT; cdr3_aa: CASNWAGSSGNTIYF
d_call: NA; j_call: TRBJ2-7; cdr3_length: 14; clone_size: NA; v_call: TRBV9; cdr3_nt: TGTGCCAGCAGCGCCTCGGGATTCGCTAACGAGCAGTACTTC; cdr3_aa: CASSASGFANEQYF
d_call: NA; j_call: TRBJ1-3; cdr3_length: 20; clone_size: NA; v_call: TRBV4-3; cdr3_nt: TGCGCCAGCAGCCAAGATCGTGGGGTAAAGGGGCACAATTACGGAAACACCATATATTTT; cdr3_aa: CASSQDRGVKGHNYGNTIYF
d_call: NA; j_call: TRBJ1-4; cdr3_length: 14; clone_size: NA; v_call: TRBV12-5; cdr3_nt: TGTGCTAGTGGTTTGGGGGTATCTAATGAAAAACTGTTTTTT; cdr3_aa: CASGLGVSNEKLFF
d_call: TRBD2; j_call: TRBJ2-7; cdr3_length: 17; clone_size: NA; v_call: TRBV4-2; cdr3_nt: TGTGCCAGCAGCCAGGCTCCCTCCGGGACTAGCCTCCACGAGCAGTACTTC; cdr3_aa: CASSQAPSGTSLHEQYF
d_call: NA; j_call: TRBJ2-1; cdr3_length: 15; clone_size: NA; v_call: TRBV11-3; cdr3_nt: TGTGCCAGCAGCTTGCGGTTAGCGGACTACAATGAGCAGTTCTTC; cdr3_aa: CASSLRLADYNEQFF
d_call: NA; j_call: TRBJ1-2; cdr3_length: 14; clone_size: NA; v_call: TRBV4-1; cdr3_nt: TGCGCCAGCAGCCAAGCAGGGCTTAACTATGGCTACACCTTC; cdr3_aa: CASSQAGLNYGYTF
d_call: NA; j_call: TRBJ1-3; cdr3_length: 14; clone_size: NA; v_call: TRBV2; cdr3_nt: TGTGCCAGCACTGGCGGGCCCTCTGGAAACACCATATATTTT; cdr3_aa: CASTGGPSGNTIYF
d_call: NA; j_call: TRBJ2-4; cdr3_length: 16; clone_size: NA; v_call: TRBV7-8; cdr3_nt: TGTGCCAGCAGCTTTCCATTAGGAAGTGGGAAAAACATTCAGTACTTC; cdr3_aa: CASSFPLGSGKNIQYF
d_call: TRBD2; j_call: TRBJ2-1; cdr3_length: 14; clone_size: NA; v_call: TRBV19; cdr3_nt: TGTGCCAGTAAGGCGGGAGGGTCAGGCAATGAGCAGTTCTTC; cdr3_aa: CASKAGGSGNEQFF
d_call: TRBD2; j_call: TRBJ2-7; cdr3_length: 15; clone_size: NA; v_call: TRBV7-6; cdr3_nt: TGTGCCAGCAGCCAGAGCGGGGCGGGAGCGGGCGAGCAGTACTTC; cdr3_aa: CASSQSGAGAGEQYF
d_call: TRBD2; j_call: TRBJ2-2; cdr3_length: 15; clone_size: NA; v_call: TRBV5-4; cdr3_nt: TGTGCCAGCAGCTGGGGACTAGCGGGAGGCGGGGAGCTGTTTTTT; cdr3_aa: CASSWGLAGGGELFF
d_call: NA; j_call: TRBJ2-1; cdr3_length: 14; clone_size: NA; v_call: TRBV28; cdr3_nt: TGTGCCAGCAGAGAAATCGAGGGCTACAATGAGCAGTTCTTC; cdr3_aa: CASREIEGYNEQFF
d_call: NA; j_call: TRBJ1-5; cdr3_length: 13; clone_size: NA; v_call: TRBV15; cdr3_nt: TGTGCCACCAGCGGACATAAGGATCAGCCCCAGCATTTT; cdr3_aa: CATSGHKDQPQHF
d_call: NA; j_call: TRBJ1-5; cdr3_length: 13; clone_size: few; v_call: TRBV13; cdr3_nt: TGTGCCAGCAGCGCAGACCAGAATCAGCCCCAGCATTTT; cdr3_aa: CASSADQNQPQHF
d_call: NA; j_call: TRBJ2-2; cdr3_length: 16; clone_size: NA; v_call: TRBV5-4; cdr3_nt: TGTGCCAGCAGCCGCTCGGGGGGCGGGGCCACCGGGGAGCTGTTTTTT; cdr3_aa: CASSRSGGGATGELFF
d_call: NA; j_call: TRBJ2-6; cdr3_length: 15; clone_size: NA; v_call: TRBV18; cdr3_nt: TGTGCCAGCTCACCAGAAGGGGCTGGGGCCAACGTCCTGACTTTC; cdr3_aa: CASSPEGAGANVLTF
d_call: NA; j_call: TRBJ2-1; cdr3_length: 14; clone_size: NA; v_call: TRBV19; cdr3_nt: TGTGCCAGTAGAAGCGGGTCGGCGAACAATGAGCAGTTCTTC; cdr3_aa: CASRSGSANNEQFF
d_call: TRBD1; j_call: TRBJ1-5; cdr3_length: 15; clone_size: NA; v_call: TRBV5-4; cdr3_nt: TGTGCCAGCAGCCGGGGACAGGGGATCGATCAGCCCCAGCATTTT; cdr3_aa: CASSRGQGIDQPQHF
d_call: NA; j_call: TRBJ1-1; cdr3_length: 14; clone_size: NA; v_call: TRBV28; cdr3_nt: TGTGCCAGCAGTTTCAGGGGATGGGACACTGAAGCTTTCTTT; cdr3_aa: CASSFRGWDTEAFF
d_call: NA; j_call: TRBJ1-2; cdr3_length: 10; clone_size: NA; v_call: TRBV29-1; cdr3_nt: TGCAGCGTTGAGGCCAAAGGCTACACCTTC; cdr3_aa: CSVEAKGYTF
d_call: NA; j_call: TRBJ2-7; cdr3_length: 14; clone_size: NA; v_call: TRBV7-9; cdr3_nt: TGTGCCAGCAGCTTTCGGGCAGACTCCTACGAGCAGTACTTC; cdr3_aa: CASSFRADSYEQYF
d_call: NA; j_call: TRBJ1-3; cdr3_length: 14; clone_size: NA; v_call: TRBV30; cdr3_nt: TGTGCCTGGAGTGTACAGGGATCGGGAAACACCATATATTTT; cdr3_aa: CAWSVQGSGNTIYF
d_call: NA; j_call: TRBJ1-3; cdr3_length: 13; clone_size: NA; v_call: TRBV7-2; cdr3_nt: TGTGCCAGCAGCCCAGGGGCCCCCTACACCATATATTTT; cdr3_aa: CASSPGAPYTIYF